These T cell receptor beta chains were read from a single sample in a study of cytomegalovirus exposure and HLA in healthy donors. Here immunoSEQ multiplex PCR was the method, and the copy in TCRdb shows in-frame clones only, minus some. The sample has about 190,000 clones; 75% to 85% are singletons. Sequencing used PBMCs. These receptors all stem from a boy younger than 18 in good health and CMV-seronegative. CDR3s include the opening cysteine and the closing phenylalanine or tryptophan. Fields, in order: J gene, CDR3 length, V gene, D gene, clone size, CDR3 protein, CDR3 DNA. The D gene is left open where the match is weak. Only some rows state a clone size, as once, few, many or a class for expanded clones.

>TRBJ1-4|18|TRBV4-2|TRBD1|-
CASSRSVGGASGSEKLFF
TGTGCCAGCAGTCGGAGCGTAGGGGGCGCGTCTGGGAGTGAAAAACTGTTTTTT
>TRBJ1-2|15|TRBV4-1|TRBD1|-
CASSQVDRGGVGYTF
TGCGCCAGCAGCCAAGTGGACAGGGGCGGCGTCGGCTACACCTTC
>TRBJ2-7|14|TRBV13|-|-
CASIFSGNSYEQYF
TGTGCCAGCATTTTTTCGGGGAACTCCTACGAGCAGTACTTC
>TRBJ1-3|15|TRBV19|-|-
CASSMSQGSGNTIYF
TGTGCCAGTAGTATGAGTCAGGGAAGTGGAAACACCATATATTTT
>TRBJ1-2|16|TRBV5-1|-|-
CASSLVPRKENYGYTF
TGCGCCAGCAGCTTGGTGCCCCGAAAAGAGAACTATGGCTACACCTTC
>TRBJ1-4|18|TRBV27|TRBD1|few
CASSIAPLTGGAAEKLFF
TGTGCCAGCAGTATAGCCCCTCTTACAGGGGGCGCGGCTGAAAAACTGTTTTTT
>TRBJ2-3|14|TRBV6-1|TRBD2|-
CASNLAGGYDTQYF
TGTGCCAGCAATTTAGCGGGGGGCTATGATACGCAGTATTTT
>TRBJ1-5|15|TRBV6-6|TRBD1|-
CASSYGQAANQPQHF
TGTGCCAGCAGTTACGGACAGGCGGCCAATCAGCCCCAGCATTTT
>TRBJ2-2|16|TRBV13|TRBD2|-
CASSLGTSLVTGELFF
TGTGCCAGCAGCTTGGGGACTAGCCTGGTTACCGGGGAGCTGTTTTTT
>TRBJ2-7|14|TRBV9|TRBD1|-
CASSVGDRTYEQYF
TGTGCCAGCAGCGTAGGGGACAGAACCTACGAGCAGTACTTC
>TRBJ1-4|15|TRBV9|-|-
CASSEGGAGYEKLFF
TGTGCCAGCAGCGAGGGAGGGGCGGGTTATGAAAAACTGTTTTTT
>TRBJ2-5|12|TRBV7-9|-|-
CSSSLGAMGQYF
TGTTCCAGCAGCTTGGGGGCCATGGGGCAGTACTTC
>TRBJ2-7|14|TRBV19|-|-
CASRAEGRSYEQYF
TGTGCCAGCAGGGCGGAGGGGAGATCCTACGAGCAGTACTTC
>TRBJ2-7|15|TRBV6-5|-|-
CASSYGEGKYYEQYF
TGTGCCAGCAGTTACGGTGAGGGTAAATACTACGAGCAGTACTTC
>TRBJ1-2|14|TRBV2|-|-
CASSDYSGNYGYTF
TGTGCCAGCAGTGACTACAGTGGGAACTATGGCTACACCTTC
>TRBJ1-1|13|TRBV5-1|-|-
CASSLPGNTEAFF
TGCGCCAGCAGCTTGCCAGGGAACACTGAAGCTTTCTTT
>TRBJ1-5|21|TRBV6-1|TRBD1|-
CASSEIGWVWDRERDNQPQHF
TGTGCCAGCAGTGAAATTGGTTGGGTTTGGGACAGGGAAAGGGACAATCAGCCCCAGCATTTT
>TRBJ1-1|11|TRBV20-1|-|-
CSATGGTEAFF
TGCAGTGCCACAGGTGGGACTGAAGCTTTCTTT
>TRBJ1-5|14|TRBV6-4|TRBD1|few
CASSVGTGGQPQHF
TGTGCCAGCAGTGTCGGGACAGGGGGCCAGCCCCAGCATTTT
>TRBJ1-2|14|TRBV5-1|-|-
CASSGETRNYGYTF
TGCGCCAGCAGCGGGGAGACGCGGAACTATGGCTACACCTTC
>TRBJ1-1|13|TRBV23-1|TRBD1|-
CARGTGTNTEAFF
TGCGCCAGAGGGACAGGGACTAACACTGAAGCTTTCTTT
>TRBJ2-1|17|TRBV7-2|TRBD1|-
CASSMLGRGQGAPTQFF
TGTGCCAGCAGCATGTTGGGTCGGGGACAGGGGGCGCCTACGCAGTTCTTC
>TRBJ1-1|15|TRBV5-1|TRBD1|-
CASSQGQGVGVEAFF
TGCGCCAGCAGCCAGGGACAGGGGGTTGGGGTTGAAGCTTTCTTT
>TRBJ1-5|17|TRBV19|-|-
CASSRDRPKGSNQPQHF
TGTGCCAGTAGTAGAGACAGGCCAAAGGGGAGCAATCAGCCCCAGCATTTT
>TRBJ2-1|17|TRBV12-5|-|-
CASGFLEKSVINNEQFF
TGTGCTAGTGGTTTCTTGGAGAAGTCAGTTATAAACAATGAGCAGTTCTTC
>TRBJ2-2|20|TRBV12-5|-|-
CASMGGKKDREALKTGELFF
TGTGCTAGTATGGGGGGGAAAAAGGACAGGGAAGCCCTTAAGACCGGGGAGCTGTTTTTT
>TRBJ2-7|14|TRBV9|TRBD1|-
CASSSPDRVHEQYF
TGTGCCAGCAGCTCTCCGGACAGGGTACACGAGCAGTACTTC
>TRBJ2-1|12|TRBV29-1|-|-
CSVSSADNEQFF
TGCAGCGTTTCTAGCGCCGACAATGAGCAGTTCTTC
>TRBJ2-3|16|TRBV9|-|-
CASSVEQRAMADTQYF
TGTGCCAGCAGCGTAGAGCAGCGGGCCATGGCAGATACGCAGTATTTT
>TRBJ1-1|12|TRBV2|-|few
CASSELDPEAFF
TGTGCCAGCAGTGAATTAGATCCTGAAGCTTTCTTT
>TRBJ1-2|14|TRBV9|TRBD1|-
CASSSRQGADGYTF
TGTGCCAGCAGCTCGAGACAGGGGGCGGATGGCTACACCTTC
>TRBJ1-2|15|TRBV5-4|-|-
CASSLVGLGASEDTF
-
>TRBJ1-1|12|TRBV2|TRBD1|-
CASRSDRGIAFF
TGTGCCAGCAGATCAGACAGGGGCATTGCTTTCTTT
>TRBJ1-5|15|TRBV19|-|-
CASANLDTLYQPQHF
TGTGCCAGTGCAAACCTGGACACGCTATATCAGCCCCAGCATTTT
>TRBJ2-3|14|TRBV7-9|-|-
CASSLDPGTDTQYF
TGTGCCAGCAGCTTAGATCCGGGCACAGATACGCAGTATTTT
>TRBJ2-7|16|TRBV5-4|TRBD1|-
CASSPDRATRLYEQYF
TGTGCCAGCAGCCCGGACAGGGCGACCCGCCTTTACGAGCAGTACTTC
>TRBJ2-7|11|TRBV20-1|-|once
CSARVVGLQYF
TGCAGTGCTAGAGTTGTTGGACTGCAGTACTTC
>TRBJ2-5|16|TRBV5-1|TRBD2|-
CASSLGLAGAGETQYF
TGCGCCAGCAGCTTGGGACTAGCGGGAGCGGGGGAGACCCAGTACTTC
>TRBJ1-5|15|TRBV19|-|-
CASSIIVDSNQPQHF
TGTGCCAGTAGTATTATCGTAGATAGCAATCAGCCCCAGCATTTT
>TRBJ1-6|14|TRBV19|-|-
CASSTGEHNSPLHF
TGTGCCAGTAGTACAGGGGAACATAATTCACCCCTCCACTTT
>TRBJ1-2|13|TRBV19|-|-
CASSAAEIYGYTF
TGTGCCAGTAGTGCGGCGGAAATCTATGGCTACACCTTC
>TRBJ1-6|15|TRBV15|TRBD1|-
CATSLRTGGFSPLHF
TGTGCCACCAGCCTTCGGACAGGGGGATTTTCACCCCTCCACTTT
>TRBJ2-7|15|TRBV10-2|TRBD2|-
CATAASSGGWYEQYF
TGCGCCACCGCCGCCTCTAGCGGGGGGTGGTACGAGCAGTACTTC
>TRBJ1-2|13|TRBV11-3|TRBD1|-
CASSFTRGQGYTF
TGTGCCAGCAGCTTTACGAGGGGGCAAGGCTACACCTTC
>TRBJ2-7|15|TRBV11-2|TRBD2|-
CASSIRTSGAYEQYF
TGTGCCAGCAGCATACGGACTAGCGGGGCCTACGAGCAGTACTTC
>TRBJ1-1|13|TRBV30|TRBD1|once
CAWALRAGGKAFF
TGTGCCTGGGCCTTGAGGGCAGGGGGGAAAGCTTTCTTT
>TRBJ1-6|14|TRBV9|-|-
CASSVAQRGSPLHF
TGTGCCAGCAGCGTAGCCCAGAGGGGGTCACCCCTCCACTTT
>TRBJ2-4|16|TRBV7-2|-|-
CASSPDRLPLVDIQYF
TGTGCCAGCAGCCCCGACAGGTTACCCCTAGTGGACATTCAGTACTTC
>TRBJ2-7|16|TRBV5-4|TRBD2|-
CASSLDSLAGGREQYF
TGTGCCAGCAGCTTGGATTCCCTAGCGGGAGGCCGCGAGCAGTACTTC
>TRBJ1-4|14|TRBV18|TRBD1|-
CASSPGQNNEKLFF
TGTGCCAGCTCACCGGGACAGAATAATGAAAAACTGTTTTTT
>TRBJ2-7|13|TRBV6-1|-|few
CASSEQGTYEQYF
TGTGCCAGCAGTGAACAGGGCACCTACGAGCAGTACTTC
>TRBJ2-7|16|TRBV2|TRBD2|-
CASRESRTSGSYEQYF
TGTGCCAGCAGGGAGAGTCGGACTAGCGGTTCCTACGAGCAGTACTTC
>TRBJ2-2|18|TRBV11-3|TRBD2|-
CASSMAYGTSGITGELFF
TGTGCCAGCAGCATGGCTTACGGGACTAGCGGTATTACCGGGGAGCTGTTTTTT
>TRBJ1-4|13|TRBV29-1|TRBD1|few
CSVGGTGEEKLFF
TGCAGCGTTGGAGGGACAGGGGAGGAAAAACTGTTTTTT
>TRBJ2-7|16|TRBV7-6|-|-
CASSLVGAGLPYEQYF
TGTGCCAGCAGCTTAGTCGGGGCGGGACTGCCCTACGAGCAGTACTTC